Listed below are T cell receptor beta chains from one sample, sequenced in a study of shared clonotypes between healthy human individuals. Method: immunoSEQ multiplex PCR; TCRdb's copy keeps in-frame clones and lacks some. The data hold under 1,100,000 clones, with roughly 70% observed a single time. Sequenced input: memory CD4+ T cells sorted from blood. The receptors were gathered from a man aged 18 to 35 in good health. Each CDR3 is given with its conserved first and last residue. The D gene is left open where the match is weak. Clone size appears in some rows only: once, few, many, or a class for an expanded clone.

CDR3nt: TGCGCCAGCAGCTTGGAAGGGGCTGTCTCCTACGAGCAGTACTTC; CDR3aa: CASSLEGAVSYEQYF; v_gene: TRBV5-1; d_gene: .; abundance: .; j_gene: TRBJ2-7
CDR3nt: TGTGCCAGCACCGGAGGGGGGCGGACTGAAGCTTTCTTT; CDR3aa: CASTGGGRTEAFF; v_gene: TRBV6-1; d_gene: .; abundance: .; j_gene: TRBJ1-1
CDR3nt: TGTGCCAGCAGCGAGGGGACAGGACAACTGTATGGCTACACCTTC; CDR3aa: CASSEGTGQLYGYTF; v_gene: TRBV9; d_gene: TRBD1; abundance: .; j_gene: TRBJ1-2
CDR3nt: TGTGCCAGCAGCTTTCGGGGGAATGAGCAGTTCTTC; CDR3aa: CASSFRGNEQFF; v_gene: TRBV7-2; d_gene: .; abundance: .; j_gene: TRBJ2-1
CDR3nt: TGTGCCAGCAGATCGGGACAGAACTATGGCTACACCTTC; CDR3aa: CASRSGQNYGYTF; v_gene: TRBV6-1; d_gene: TRBD1; abundance: .; j_gene: TRBJ1-2
CDR3nt: TGTGCCAGCAGCAGGGACAGCATGAACACTGAAGCTTTCTTT; CDR3aa: CASSRDSMNTEAFF; v_gene: TRBV5-4; d_gene: TRBD1; abundance: .; j_gene: TRBJ1-1
CDR3nt: TGTGCCAGCGCACCGGGGACGCAGGACCCCTACGAGCAGTACTTC; CDR3aa: CASAPGTQDPYEQYF; v_gene: TRBV6-4; d_gene: .; abundance: .; j_gene: TRBJ2-7
CDR3nt: TGTGCCAGCAGTACCTACAGCTACGAGCAGTACTTC; CDR3aa: CASSTYSYEQYF; v_gene: TRBV6-1; d_gene: .; abundance: .; j_gene: TRBJ2-7
CDR3nt: TGCAGCGTGGCCAGGGGGCAAGAGACCCAGTACTTC; CDR3aa: CSVARGQETQYF; v_gene: TRBV29-1; d_gene: TRBD1; abundance: many; j_gene: TRBJ2-5
CDR3nt: TGTGCCAGCAGCTTGGCAGGGAGTCCTAATGAAAAACTGTTTTTT; CDR3aa: CASSLAGSPNEKLFF; v_gene: TRBV5-5; d_gene: .; abundance: .; j_gene: TRBJ1-4
CDR3nt: TGTGCCAGCAGCTTAGGGTGGCGAGCAAGTCGGGCAAACACCATATATTTT; CDR3aa: CASSLGWRASRANTIYF; v_gene: TRBV7-2; d_gene: .; abundance: few; j_gene: TRBJ1-3
CDR3nt: TGTGCCAGCAGCCCCACTTTGCGGGGTCGCTCCTACAATGAGCAGTTCTTC; CDR3aa: CASSPTLRGRSYNEQFF; v_gene: TRBV11-2; d_gene: .; abundance: .; j_gene: TRBJ2-1
CDR3nt: TGCAGTGCCGAAGGGGACACTGAAGCTTTCTTT; CDR3aa: CSAEGDTEAFF; v_gene: TRBV20-1; d_gene: .; abundance: .; j_gene: TRBJ1-1
CDR3nt: TGTGCCACCGCAATGGGCGGGAGGGAGACAGATACGCAGTATTTT; CDR3aa: CATAMGGRETDTQYF; v_gene: TRBV7-2; d_gene: TRBD2; abundance: .; j_gene: TRBJ2-3
CDR3nt: TGTGCCAGCAGCTTCTGGGGGGGCAACGAAAAACTGTTTTTT; CDR3aa: CASSFWGGNEKLFF; v_gene: TRBV5-8; d_gene: .; abundance: .; j_gene: TRBJ1-4
CDR3nt: TGTGCCAGCAGTGAACGCGTAAGGGGAAACACCATATATTTT; CDR3aa: CASSERVRGNTIYF; v_gene: TRBV6-1; d_gene: .; abundance: .; j_gene: TRBJ1-3
CDR3nt: TGTGCCAGCGTGGGACAGGACTATGGCTACACCTTC; CDR3aa: CASVGQDYGYTF; v_gene: TRBV28; d_gene: TRBD1; abundance: .; j_gene: TRBJ1-2
CDR3nt: TGTGCCAGCAGTTCGAGACCCGGGAGGGCTGAAGCTTTCTTT; CDR3aa: CASSSRPGRAEAFF; v_gene: TRBV6-5; d_gene: .; abundance: .; j_gene: TRBJ1-1
CDR3nt: TGTGCCATCAGTGACGGGGGCTATGGCTACACCTTC; CDR3aa: CAISDGGYGYTF; v_gene: TRBV10-3; d_gene: .; abundance: .; j_gene: TRBJ1-2
CDR3nt: TGTGCCTGGAGTGCAACGGACAGGGTCAACGAGCAGTACTTC; CDR3aa: CAWSATDRVNEQYF; v_gene: TRBV30; d_gene: TRBD1; abundance: few; j_gene: TRBJ2-7
CDR3nt: TGTGCCAGTAGTATTCCAGCCGGGACCCGACCGTACGAGCAGTACTTC; CDR3aa: CASSIPAGTRPYEQYF; v_gene: TRBV19; d_gene: .; abundance: .; j_gene: TRBJ2-7
CDR3nt: TGTGCCAGCAGAGGGACAGGGGGGAGCAAAGCTTTCTTT; CDR3aa: CASRGTGGSKAFF; v_gene: TRBV2; d_gene: TRBD1; abundance: .; j_gene: TRBJ1-1
CDR3nt: TGTGCCAGCTCACCATTCGGGGCAACTGTCTCTGGGGCCAACGTCCTGACTTTC; CDR3aa: CASSPFGATVSGANVLTF; v_gene: TRBV18; d_gene: .; abundance: .; j_gene: TRBJ2-6
CDR3nt: TGTGCCAGCCTAGCGGGGGTGAATTCCGGGGAGCTGTTTTTT; CDR3aa: CASLAGVNSGELFF; v_gene: TRBV19; d_gene: TRBD2; abundance: once; j_gene: TRBJ2-2
CDR3nt: TGCGCCAGCAGCCGAGAGGGGACAGGGCATGGCTACGAGCAGTACTTC; CDR3aa: CASSREGTGHGYEQYF; v_gene: TRBV5-1; d_gene: TRBD1; abundance: .; j_gene: TRBJ2-7
CDR3nt: TGTGCCAGCAGCGTAGGACAGGGGGGCGACACTGAAGCTTTCTTT; CDR3aa: CASSVGQGGDTEAFF; v_gene: TRBV9; d_gene: TRBD1; abundance: .; j_gene: TRBJ1-1
CDR3nt: TGTGCCAGCAGTTATAAGGCGCGAACTGAAGCTTTCTTT; CDR3aa: CASSYKARTEAFF; v_gene: TRBV6-1; d_gene: .; abundance: .; j_gene: TRBJ1-1
CDR3nt: TGTGCCATCAGCGAACTTACAGGGGTGGTTGAGCAGTTCTTC; CDR3aa: CAISELTGVVEQFF; v_gene: TRBV10-3; d_gene: TRBD1; abundance: .; j_gene: TRBJ2-1
CDR3nt: TGCGCCAGCAGCTTCTCAGGGGGTTTCGGCTACACCTTC; CDR3aa: CASSFSGGFGYTF; v_gene: TRBV5-1; d_gene: TRBD1; abundance: .; j_gene: TRBJ1-2
CDR3nt: TGTGCCAGCAGCCCCAGTGGAGTGACTGAAGCTTTCTTT; CDR3aa: CASSPSGVTEAFF; v_gene: TRBV7-9; d_gene: .; abundance: once; j_gene: TRBJ1-1
CDR3nt: TGTGCCTGGAGTGTACCGGGACAGATTGTAGGAGAGCAGTACTTC; CDR3aa: CAWSVPGQIVGEQYF; v_gene: TRBV30; d_gene: TRBD1; abundance: many; j_gene: TRBJ2-7
CDR3nt: TGTGCCAGCAGCGTAGGCGGGGGGAGATATAGCACAGATACGCAGTATTTT; CDR3aa: CASSVGGGRYSTDTQYF; v_gene: TRBV9; d_gene: TRBD2; abundance: .; j_gene: TRBJ2-3
CDR3nt: TGCGCCAGCAGCCCCCCGACCCCAGATACGCAGTATTTT; CDR3aa: CASSPPTPDTQYF; v_gene: TRBV5-1; d_gene: .; abundance: .; j_gene: TRBJ2-3
CDR3nt: TGTGCCAGCAGTTTTTCTTCCCGAACCAGCACAGATACGCAGTATTTT; CDR3aa: CASSFSSRTSTDTQYF; v_gene: TRBV28; d_gene: .; abundance: once; j_gene: TRBJ2-3
CDR3nt: TGTGCCAGTAGTGACAGGGGGGACTATGGCTACACCTTC; CDR3aa: CASSDRGDYGYTF; v_gene: TRBV19; d_gene: TRBD1; abundance: .; j_gene: TRBJ1-2
CDR3nt: TGTGCCAGCAGTTTCACAGGCGCTAATTCACCCCTCCACTTT; CDR3aa: CASSFTGANSPLHF; v_gene: TRBV28; d_gene: .; abundance: many; j_gene: TRBJ1-6
CDR3nt: TGTGCCTGGAGTGGTTCGGCCGACTATGGCTACACCTTC; CDR3aa: CAWSGSADYGYTF; v_gene: TRBV30; d_gene: .; abundance: .; j_gene: TRBJ1-2
CDR3nt: TGTGCCAGCAGTGGAGATAGCGGGAGATCCCACAATGAGCAGTTCTTC; CDR3aa: CASSGDSGRSHNEQFF; v_gene: TRBV6-1; d_gene: TRBD2; abundance: .; j_gene: TRBJ2-1
CDR3nt: TGTGCCAGCAGCCCACAGGGGTCGGGTACTGAAGCTTTCTTT; CDR3aa: CASSPQGSGTEAFF; v_gene: TRBV7-2; d_gene: TRBD1; abundance: .; j_gene: TRBJ1-1
CDR3nt: TGTGCCAGCAGTCTCAGCTCCTACGAGCAGTACTTC; CDR3aa: CASSLSSYEQYF; v_gene: TRBV5-6; d_gene: .; abundance: .; j_gene: TRBJ2-7
CDR3nt: TGTGCCAGTAGTGAGCCACGGGGGATGACTAATGAAAAACTGTTTTTT; CDR3aa: CASSEPRGMTNEKLFF; v_gene: TRBV19; d_gene: .; abundance: .; j_gene: TRBJ1-4
CDR3nt: TGTGCCAGCAGGGGTAGTGGTCTAGCGGGAGGGGAGCTGTTTTTT; CDR3aa: CASRGSGLAGGELFF; v_gene: TRBV7-2; d_gene: TRBD2; abundance: once; j_gene: TRBJ2-2
CDR3nt: TGTGCCAGCAGTCCAGTCCAGGGGGCGGGAAATGAGCAGTTCTTC; CDR3aa: CASSPVQGAGNEQFF; v_gene: TRBV7-2; d_gene: TRBD1; abundance: .; j_gene: TRBJ2-1
CDR3nt: TGTGCCAGCAGCTCGGTGACAGGCCCCAAGACCTTC; CDR3aa: CASSSVTGPKTF; v_gene: TRBV7-2; d_gene: .; abundance: .; j_gene: TRBJ1-2
CDR3nt: TGTGCCAGCCGACAACAGCGGAACACTGAAGCTTTCTTT; CDR3aa: CASRQQRNTEAFF; v_gene: TRBV18; d_gene: .; abundance: .; j_gene: TRBJ1-1
CDR3nt: TGCGCCAGCAGCTTGGAGGCTAGCGGGGCGTTAGAGACCCAGTACTTC; CDR3aa: CASSLEASGALETQYF; v_gene: TRBV5-1; d_gene: TRBD2; abundance: once; j_gene: TRBJ2-5
CDR3nt: TGTGCCAGCAGCCCACCGGGACTCCAGCGGGGCAATGAGCAGTTCTTC; CDR3aa: CASSPPGLQRGNEQFF; v_gene: TRBV7-2; d_gene: TRBD2; abundance: few; j_gene: TRBJ2-1